The entry that follows covers one T cell receptor beta chain sequence. What it binds is not known. CDR1 is SGHNT, CDR2 YYREEE, per germline (reference sequence). CDR3 length: 17 residues. V lost 4 bases to trimming and J lost 5 bases; unmatched junction nucleotides: 12. The sample belongs to a study of shared clonotypes between healthy human individuals. Study conclusions and caveats: Enrolling few donors narrowed the genetic and exposure-history diversity that was represented.

An even split of each subset's genomic DNA across several immunoSEQ plates was performed. This table comes from immunoSEQ multiplex PCR, and its TCRdb copy is limited to in-frame clones, with some not included. The table lists 1.5 million to 1.9 million clones, 95% to 99% of them singletons. The clonotype comes from a man aged 25 to 40 in good health. Sequenced input: naive CD4+ T cells sorted from blood. Subset given: CD45RA+ positively selected. This sequence joins TRBV5-4 and TRBJ2-5; 12 nucleotides line up with TRBD2. CDR3 in amino acids: CASSRGLAGPGGETQYF. The DNA of the CDR3 is TGTGCCAGCAGCCGGGGACTAGCGGGCCCTGGGGGGGAGACCCAGTACTTC.